A selection of T cell receptor beta chains follows, all from one sample in a study of T cell clones after liver transplantation. The protocol was immunoSEQ multiplex PCR, while the TCRdb copy is restricted to in-frame clones and leaves out a portion. The profile shows about 20,000 clones, 78% of them singletons. Sequencing used CD8+ T cells from blood, obtained around 52 months after liver transplant. The receptor source for this set is a human patient who received a liver transplant. The graft donor may be the source of some T cells. Both conserved end residues are part of each CDR3. The size entry is marked missing in some rows and otherwise reads once, few, many or a size class.

. TRBJ2-1 TRBV19 CASSPDRGSLNEQFF
. TRBJ1-1 TRBV30 CAWEQGPNTEAFF
once TRBJ1-2 TRBV6-5 CASSYSGGGPNYGYTF
few TRBJ2-3 TRBV7-8 CASSVVISTDTQYF
. TRBJ2-7 TRBV5-4 CASSYGTNGEQYF
. TRBJ1-1 TRBV30 CAWSEGGKGSTEAFF
. TRBJ2-1 TRBV4-1 CASSRGQADNEQFF
. TRBJ1-4 TRBV11-2 CASSSGTIIATNEKLFF
many TRBJ1-1 TRBV19 CASSPDSTEAFF
. TRBJ1-1 TRBV5-1 CASSSMDRGASTEAFF
. TRBJ1-2 TRBV6-1 CASSEEAGGVNNYGYTF
. TRBJ2-1 TRBV7-3 CASSKLAGLYNEQFF
. TRBJ2-3 TRBV28 CASSFVAGTDTQYF
few TRBJ1-2 TRBV29-1 CSGRGGAGYTF
. TRBJ2-7 TRBV4-1 CASSPGHSYEQYF
few TRBJ1-1 TRBV7-9 CASSSQTDLNTEAFF
. TRBJ1-3 TRBV4-1 CASSPPTASSGNTIYF
. TRBJ1-1 TRBV29-1 CSVEGSDEAFF
. TRBJ1-2 TRBV7-9 CASSQFPPLTGGGYTF
. TRBJ2-1 TRBV19 CASSIRAGHDEQFF
. TRBJ1-6 TRBV2 CASSEYSQSSYNSPLHF
. TRBJ2-5 TRBV10-1 CASSDPGETQYF
. TRBJ2-1 TRBV4-1 CASSLPGQGNEQFF
. TRBJ1-1 TRBV5-1 CASSSSTTMNTEAFF
. TRBJ2-3 TRBV7-5 CARSLPSIERHSTDTQYF
once TRBJ2-7 TRBV29-1 CSVRLASSYEQYF
. TRBJ2-2 TRBV19 CASSLSSGYGAGELFF
. TRBJ1-5 TRBV6-1 CASSTTGQNNQPQHF
. TRBJ1-1 TRBV28 CASSFRGGTAEAFF
many TRBJ1-2 TRBV19 CASSYGGPQGYTF
. TRBJ2-3 TRBV5-1 CASRKGGGFSAGTDTQYF
few TRBJ1-5 TRBV4-1 CASSQDPGLSNQPQHF
. TRBJ1-2 TRBV27 CASSSPTGSYGYTF
. TRBJ2-2 TRBV4-2 CASSQEIRANTGELFF
. TRBJ2-7 TRBV9 CASSVGGSEQYF
. TRBJ1-2 TRBV29-1 CSVVLQGNYGYTF
. TRBJ2-7 TRBV11-2 CASSLARDRGHEQYF
few TRBJ2-1 TRBV14 CASSLGVLYNEQFF
. TRBJ2-7 TRBV9 CASSVGVGSSYEQYF
. TRBJ2-3 TRBV10-1 CASSEFQGWNTQYF
. TRBJ2-3 TRBV9 CASSPVRRTDTQYF
. TRBJ2-3 TRBV19 CASSWADTQYF
. TRBJ2-1 TRBV7-6 CASSLSDTSSYNEQFF
. TRBJ1-5 TRBV11-2 CASSLGPGNQPQHF